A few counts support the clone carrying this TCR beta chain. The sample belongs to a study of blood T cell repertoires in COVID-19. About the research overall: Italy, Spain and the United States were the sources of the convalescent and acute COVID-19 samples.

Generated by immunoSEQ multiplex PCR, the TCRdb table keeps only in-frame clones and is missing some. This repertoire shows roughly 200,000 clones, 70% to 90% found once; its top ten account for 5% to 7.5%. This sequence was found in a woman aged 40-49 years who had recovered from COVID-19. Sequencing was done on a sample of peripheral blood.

In nucleotides, the CDR3 is TGTGCCAGCAGTGTCCGACAGGTCTACGAGCAGTACTTC. This codes for CASSVRQVYEQYF. This chain links TRBV27 with TRBJ2-7, with a possible D match to TRBD1 (6 bases). The CDR3 covers 13 residues. Per the germline V gene, CDR1 is MNHEY and CDR2 is SMNVEV (reference sequence). V dropped 5 bases and J dropped 3 bases, with 11 bases sitting between them.